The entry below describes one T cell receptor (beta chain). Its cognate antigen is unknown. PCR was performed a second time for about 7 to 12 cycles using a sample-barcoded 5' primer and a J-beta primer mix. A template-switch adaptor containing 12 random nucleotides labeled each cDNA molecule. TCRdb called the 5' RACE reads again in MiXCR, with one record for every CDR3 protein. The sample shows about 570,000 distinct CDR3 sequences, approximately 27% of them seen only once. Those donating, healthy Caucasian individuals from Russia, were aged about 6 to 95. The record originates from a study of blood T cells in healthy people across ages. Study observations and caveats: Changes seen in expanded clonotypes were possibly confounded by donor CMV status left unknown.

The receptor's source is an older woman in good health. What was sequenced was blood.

The CDR3 region is CASSQDRGIGSPLHF. The CDR3, as DNA: TGCGCCAGCAGCCAAGATCGGGGGATAGGTTCACCCCTCCACTTT. The chain has TRBV4-3 and TRBJ1-6; tentative D call: TRBD1 (5 bases). Trimming stripped 0 bases from V and 9 bases from J, with 12 bases between. The CDR3 totals 15 residues. CDR1 LGHNA and CDR2 YSLEER come from the germline V gene.